Included here is one T cell receptor (beta chain) sequence, with context. Its matching antigen is unknown. V lost 4 bases and J 0 bases, leaving 15 bases between the germline ends. There are 16 residues in the CDR3. Germline V CDR1 and CDR2: SEHNR, FQNEAQ (reference sequence). Libraries were prepared by immunoSEQ multiplex PCR; TCRdb keeps only in-frame clonotypes and omits some of them. The sample includes a few hundred thousand clones, about 86% of them seen just once. The sample is drawn from a study of cytomegalovirus exposure and HLA in healthy donors. Points from the study as a whole: A few CMV-associated chains were confirmed in vitro to be specific for CMV antigens.

Specimen: PBMCs. The chain joins TRBV7-9 to TRBJ1-2; D unclear. The receptor was isolated from a woman aged 18-29 years in good health and CMV-seronegative. CDR3 DNA: TGTGCCAGCAGCTACCTCCAGGCACCTGCTAACTATGGCTACACCTTC. Residues: CASSYLQAPANYGYTF.